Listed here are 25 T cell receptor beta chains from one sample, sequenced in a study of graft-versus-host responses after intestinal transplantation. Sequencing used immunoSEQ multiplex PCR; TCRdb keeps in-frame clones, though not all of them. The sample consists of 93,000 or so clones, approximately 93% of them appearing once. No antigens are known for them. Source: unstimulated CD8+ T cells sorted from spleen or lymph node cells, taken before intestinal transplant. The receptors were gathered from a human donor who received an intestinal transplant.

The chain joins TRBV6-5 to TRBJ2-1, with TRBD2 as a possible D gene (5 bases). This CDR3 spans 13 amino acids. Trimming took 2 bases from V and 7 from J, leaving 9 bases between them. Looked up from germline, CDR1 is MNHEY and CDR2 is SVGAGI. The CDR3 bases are TGTGCCAGCAGTTACGCCCGGGGAAATGAGCAGTTCTTC. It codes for CASSYARGNEQFF.

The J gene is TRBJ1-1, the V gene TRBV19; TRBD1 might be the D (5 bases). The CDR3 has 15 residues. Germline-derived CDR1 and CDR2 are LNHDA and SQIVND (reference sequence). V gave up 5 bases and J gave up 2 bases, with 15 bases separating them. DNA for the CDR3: TGTGCCAGTAGTGCCAGTGGGGGGTTAAACACTGAAGCTTTCTTT. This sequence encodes CASSASGGLNTEAFF.

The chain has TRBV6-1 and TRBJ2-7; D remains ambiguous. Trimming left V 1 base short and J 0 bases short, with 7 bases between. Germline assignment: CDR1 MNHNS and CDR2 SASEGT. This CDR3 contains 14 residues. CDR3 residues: CASSEDLSSYEQYF. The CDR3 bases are TGTGCCAGCAGTGAAGACTTGAGCTCCTACGAGCAGTACTTC.

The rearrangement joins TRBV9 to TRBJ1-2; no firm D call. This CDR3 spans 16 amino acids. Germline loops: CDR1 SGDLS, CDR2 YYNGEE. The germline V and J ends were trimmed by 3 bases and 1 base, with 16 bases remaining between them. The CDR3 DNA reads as TGTGCCAGCAGCGCCCTCGGGGAGAACAGTAACTATGGCTACACCTTC. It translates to CASSALGENSNYGYTF.

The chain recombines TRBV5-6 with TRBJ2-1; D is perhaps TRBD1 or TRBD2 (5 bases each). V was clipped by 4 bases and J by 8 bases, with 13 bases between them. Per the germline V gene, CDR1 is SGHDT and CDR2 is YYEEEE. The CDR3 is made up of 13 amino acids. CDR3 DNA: TGTGCCAGCAGCCCCGGGACCAGCTATGAGCAGTTCTTC. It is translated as CASSPGTSYEQFF.

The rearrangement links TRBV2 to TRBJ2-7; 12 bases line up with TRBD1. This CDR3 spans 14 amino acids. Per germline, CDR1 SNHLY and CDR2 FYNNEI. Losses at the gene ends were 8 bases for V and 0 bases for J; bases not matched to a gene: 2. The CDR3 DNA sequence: TGTGCCAGCGGGGACAGGGGGCTCTCCTACGAGCAGTACTTC. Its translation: CASGDRGLSYEQYF.

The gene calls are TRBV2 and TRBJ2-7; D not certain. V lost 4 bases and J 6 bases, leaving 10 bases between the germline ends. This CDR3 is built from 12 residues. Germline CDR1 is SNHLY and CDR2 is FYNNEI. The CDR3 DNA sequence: TGTGCCAGCAGTGTTTCTCCTTCCGAGCAGTACTTC. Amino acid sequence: CASSVSPSEQYF.

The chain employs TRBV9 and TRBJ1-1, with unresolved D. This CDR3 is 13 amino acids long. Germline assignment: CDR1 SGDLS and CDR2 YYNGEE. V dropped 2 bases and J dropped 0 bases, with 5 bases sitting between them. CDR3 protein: CASSVNMNTEAFF. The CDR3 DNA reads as TGTGCCAGCAGCGTTAACATGAACACTGAAGCTTTCTTT.

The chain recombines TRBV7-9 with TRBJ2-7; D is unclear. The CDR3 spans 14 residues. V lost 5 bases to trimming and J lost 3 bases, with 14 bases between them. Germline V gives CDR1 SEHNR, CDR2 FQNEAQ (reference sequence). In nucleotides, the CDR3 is TGTGCCAGCAGCGCCGCCTGGCTCAACTACGAGCAGTACTTC. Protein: CASSAAWLNYEQYF.

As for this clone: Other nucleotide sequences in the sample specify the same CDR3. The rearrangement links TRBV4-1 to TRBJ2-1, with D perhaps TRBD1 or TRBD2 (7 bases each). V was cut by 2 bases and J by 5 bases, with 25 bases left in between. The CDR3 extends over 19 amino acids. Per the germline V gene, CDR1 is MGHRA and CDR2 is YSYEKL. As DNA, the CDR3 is TGCGCCAGCAGCCAACGACTAGCAGGGGGGCCCACCGCCGACAATGAGCAGTTCTTC. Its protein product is CASSQRLAGGPTADNEQFF.

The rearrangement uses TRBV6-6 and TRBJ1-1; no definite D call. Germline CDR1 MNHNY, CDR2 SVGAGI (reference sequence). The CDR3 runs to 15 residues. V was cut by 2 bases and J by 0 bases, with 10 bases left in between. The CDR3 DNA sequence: TGTGCCAGCAGTTACAACAGCCTATTGAACACTGAAGCTTTCTTT. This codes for CASSYNSLLNTEAFF.

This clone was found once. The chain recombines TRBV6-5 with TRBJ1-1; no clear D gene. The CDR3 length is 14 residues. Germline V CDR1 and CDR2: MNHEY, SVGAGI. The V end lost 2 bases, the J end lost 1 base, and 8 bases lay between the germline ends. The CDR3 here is CASSYGAGNTEAFF. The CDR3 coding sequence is TGTGCCAGCAGTTACGGCGCAGGGAACACTGAAGCTTTCTTT.

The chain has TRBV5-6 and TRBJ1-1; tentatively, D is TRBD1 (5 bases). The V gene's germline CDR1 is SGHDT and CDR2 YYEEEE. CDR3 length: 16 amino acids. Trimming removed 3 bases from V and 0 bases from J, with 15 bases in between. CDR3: CASSSVGDSLNTEAFF. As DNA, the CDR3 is TGTGCCAGCAGCTCGGTGGGAGACAGCTTGAACACTGAAGCTTTCTTT.

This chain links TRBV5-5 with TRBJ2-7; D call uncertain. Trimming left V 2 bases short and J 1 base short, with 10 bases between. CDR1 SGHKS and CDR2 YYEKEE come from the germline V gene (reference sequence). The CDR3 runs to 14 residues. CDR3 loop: CASSLGTVSYEQYF. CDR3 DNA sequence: TGTGCCAGCAGCTTAGGAACAGTTTCCTACGAGCAGTACTTC.

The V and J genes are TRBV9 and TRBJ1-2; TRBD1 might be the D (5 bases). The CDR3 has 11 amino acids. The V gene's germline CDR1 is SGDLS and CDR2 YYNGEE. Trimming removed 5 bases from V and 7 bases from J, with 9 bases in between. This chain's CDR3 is CASRMGGGYTF. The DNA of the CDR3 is TGTGCCAGCAGAATGGGGGGTGGCTACACCTTC.

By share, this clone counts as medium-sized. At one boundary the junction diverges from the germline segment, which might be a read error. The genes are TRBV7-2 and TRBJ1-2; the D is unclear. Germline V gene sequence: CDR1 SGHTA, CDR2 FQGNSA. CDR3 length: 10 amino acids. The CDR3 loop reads CASSQRAREF. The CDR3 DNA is TGTGCCAGCAGCCAAAGGGCTAGGGAATTC.

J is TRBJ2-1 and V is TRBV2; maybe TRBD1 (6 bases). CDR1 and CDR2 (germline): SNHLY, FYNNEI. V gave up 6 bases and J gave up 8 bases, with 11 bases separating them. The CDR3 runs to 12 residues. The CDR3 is CASSYRADEQFF. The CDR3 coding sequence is TGTGCCAGCAGCTACAGGGCCGATGAGCAGTTCTTC.

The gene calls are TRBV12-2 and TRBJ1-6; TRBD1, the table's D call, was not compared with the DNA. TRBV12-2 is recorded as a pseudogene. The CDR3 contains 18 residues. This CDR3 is CASRPDSGTDFYNSPLHF. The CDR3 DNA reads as TGTGCAAGTCGCCCAGACTCCGGGACAGACTTCTATAATTCACCCCTCCACTTT.

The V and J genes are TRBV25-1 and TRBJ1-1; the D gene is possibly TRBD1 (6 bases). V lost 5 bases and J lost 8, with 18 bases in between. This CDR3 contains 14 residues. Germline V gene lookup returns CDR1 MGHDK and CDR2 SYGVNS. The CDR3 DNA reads TGTGCCAGCAGTACAAGCTCCCCCGGGACAGAAGCTTTCTTT. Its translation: CASSTSSPGTEAFF.

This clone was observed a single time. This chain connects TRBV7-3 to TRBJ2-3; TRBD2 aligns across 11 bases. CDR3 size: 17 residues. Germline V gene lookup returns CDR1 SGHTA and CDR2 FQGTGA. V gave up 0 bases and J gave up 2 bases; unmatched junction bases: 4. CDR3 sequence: CASSLTLAGGLTDTQYF. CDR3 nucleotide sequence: TGTGCCAGCAGCTTAACTCTAGCGGGGGGTCTCACAGATACGCAGTATTTT.

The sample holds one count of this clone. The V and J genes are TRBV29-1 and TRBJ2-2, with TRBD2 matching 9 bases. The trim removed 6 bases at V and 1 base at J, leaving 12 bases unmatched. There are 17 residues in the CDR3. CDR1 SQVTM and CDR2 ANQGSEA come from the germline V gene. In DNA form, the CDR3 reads TGCAGCGTAGGGAGCGGGGGGCCGTATTTGAACACCGGGGAGCTGTTTTTT. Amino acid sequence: CSVGSGGPYLNTGELFF.

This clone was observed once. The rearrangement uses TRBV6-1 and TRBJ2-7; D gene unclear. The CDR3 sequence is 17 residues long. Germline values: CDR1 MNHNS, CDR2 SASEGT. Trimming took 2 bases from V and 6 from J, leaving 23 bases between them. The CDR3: CASSELIGPQNRGEQYF. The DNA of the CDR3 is TGTGCCAGCAGTGAACTAATAGGTCCACAGAATCGAGGCGAGCAGTACTTC.

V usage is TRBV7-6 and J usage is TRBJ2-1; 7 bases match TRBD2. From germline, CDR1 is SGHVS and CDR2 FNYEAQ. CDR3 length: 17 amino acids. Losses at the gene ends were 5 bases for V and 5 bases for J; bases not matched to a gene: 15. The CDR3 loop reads CASSPHTDRDYNNEQFF. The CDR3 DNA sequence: TGTGCCAGCAGCCCACACACTGACCGGGACTATAACAATGAGCAGTTCTTC.

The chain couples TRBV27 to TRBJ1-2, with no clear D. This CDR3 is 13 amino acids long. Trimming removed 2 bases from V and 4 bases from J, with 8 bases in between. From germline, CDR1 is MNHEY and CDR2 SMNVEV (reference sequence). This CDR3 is CASSLGGFYGYTF. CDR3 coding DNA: TGTGCCAGCAGTTTAGGAGGGTTCTATGGCTACACCTTC.

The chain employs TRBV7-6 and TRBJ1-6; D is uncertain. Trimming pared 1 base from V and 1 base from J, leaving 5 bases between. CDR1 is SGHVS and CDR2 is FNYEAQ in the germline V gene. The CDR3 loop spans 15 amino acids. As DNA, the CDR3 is TGTGCCAGCAGCTTAGATGGTTCCTATAATTCACCCCTCCACTTT. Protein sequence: CASSLDGSYNSPLHF.